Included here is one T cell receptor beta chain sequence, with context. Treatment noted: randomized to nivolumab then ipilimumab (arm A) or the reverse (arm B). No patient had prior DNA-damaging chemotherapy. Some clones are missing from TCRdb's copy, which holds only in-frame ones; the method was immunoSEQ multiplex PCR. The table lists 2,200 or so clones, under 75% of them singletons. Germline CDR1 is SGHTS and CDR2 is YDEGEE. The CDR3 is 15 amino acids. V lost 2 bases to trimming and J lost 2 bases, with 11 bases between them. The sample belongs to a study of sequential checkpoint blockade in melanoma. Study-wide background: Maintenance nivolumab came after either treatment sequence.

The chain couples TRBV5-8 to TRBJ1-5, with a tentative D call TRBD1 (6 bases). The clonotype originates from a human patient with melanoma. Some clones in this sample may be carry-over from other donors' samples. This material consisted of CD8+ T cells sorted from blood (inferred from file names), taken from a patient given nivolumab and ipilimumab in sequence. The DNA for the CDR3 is TGTGCCAGCAGCTTCCAGGGGTGGGGCAATCAGCCCCAGCATTTT. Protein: CASSFQGWGNQPQHF.